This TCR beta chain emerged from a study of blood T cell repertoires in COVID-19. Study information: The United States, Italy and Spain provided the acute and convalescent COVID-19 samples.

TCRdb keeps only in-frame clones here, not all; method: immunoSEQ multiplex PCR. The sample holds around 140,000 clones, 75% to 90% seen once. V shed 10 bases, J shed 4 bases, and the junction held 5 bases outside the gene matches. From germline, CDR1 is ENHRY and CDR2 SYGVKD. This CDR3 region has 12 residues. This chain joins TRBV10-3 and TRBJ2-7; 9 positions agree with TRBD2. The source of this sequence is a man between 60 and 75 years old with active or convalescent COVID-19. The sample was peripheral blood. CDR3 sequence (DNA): TGTGCCACCGGGACTAGCAGTTACGAGCAGTACTTC. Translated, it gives CATGTSSYEQYF.